Below, 21 T cell receptor beta chains from the same sample are listed, as sequenced in a study of regulatory T cells in long-lasting Graves disease. Time point denoted: newly diagnosed GD, antithyroid drugs for less than 3 months. PBMC RNA served as the TCR library source. Library construction for TCR beta used iRepertoire HTBI primers and Arm-PCR of CDR3 regions. TCRdb used MiXCR to reprocess the multiplex PCR reads, holding one entry per CDR3 protein. The sample has some 340,000 distinct CDR3 sequences, about an eighth seen once. The data were also submitted as part of a second study, on T cells in Graves' hyperthyroidism and ophthalmopathy.

The sample in question was peripheral blood mononuclear cells (PBMCs), obtained at new diagnosis, from a patient treated with antithyroid drugs. Receptors originate from a young woman with Graves disease.

This clonotype was picked up many times. The chain has TRBV4-3 and TRBJ1-1, with a possible D match to TRBD1 (5 bases). Germline lookup yields CDR1 LGHNA and CDR2 YSLEER. This CDR3 contains 16 residues. V was pared by 1 base and J by 3 bases, with 15 bases between. The chain's CDR3 is CASSQVWGNGYTEAFF. The DNA of the CDR3 is TGCGCCAGCAGCCAAGTGTGGGGGAACGGGTACACTGAAGCTTTCTTT.

A note on this clonotype: A much larger clone differs by one base, so this may be a read error. V usage is TRBV28 and J usage is TRBJ1-3; no reliable D call. Per germline, CDR1 MDHEN and CDR2 SYDVKM. The CDR3 runs 15 residues. Trimming stripped 8 bases from V and 5 bases from J, with 19 bases between. CDR3 DNA: TGTGCCAGCGGCCCGAACGGAGGGTCCCGAAACACCATATATTTT. Protein product: CASGPNGGSRNTIYF.

This clonotype has ten or more counts. The chain is built from TRBV2 and TRBJ1-1; unclear D gene. Germline values: CDR1 SNHLY, CDR2 FYNNEI. Trimming pared 8 bases from V and 3 bases from J, leaving 13 bases between. This CDR3 region has 13 residues. CDR3 coding DNA: TGTGCCAGCCTCTTCGAGATGGACACTGAAGCTTTCTTT. Its translation is CASLFEMDTEAFF.

The chain links TRBV24-1 to TRBJ2-1, with TRBD2 as a possible D gene (6 bases). Germline CDR1 and CDR2: KGHDR and SFDVKD. The CDR3 is made up of 13 amino acids. The ends were cut back, 5 bases at V and 11 bases at J, with 15 bases in the middle. The CDR3 DNA reads TGTGCCACCAGTGTTCTACCCGGGACTCAGCAGTTCTTC. As protein: CATSVLPGTQQFF.

This clonotype was detected a few times. The chain joins TRBV9 to TRBJ2-3, with 8 bases fitting TRBD2. The ends lost 0 bases at V and 5 bases at J; junction bases unmatched: 5. The CDR3 loop spans 15 amino acids. Per the germline V gene, CDR1 is SGDLS and CDR2 is YYNGEE. The CDR3 region is CASSVGGGRRDTQYF. Here the CDR3 DNA reads TGTGCCAGCAGCGTAGGGGGCGGGAGGAGAGATACGCAGTATTTT.

This clonotype was picked up many times. The chain joins TRBV20-1 to TRBJ2-1; D possibly corresponds to TRBD1 (6 bases). Germline V gene sequence: CDR1 DFQATT, CDR2 SNEGSKA (reference sequence). The CDR3 covers 15 residues. V dropped 0 bases and J dropped 6 bases, with 15 bases sitting between them. CDR3 residues: CSARDRWGPSNEQFF. In nucleotides, the CDR3 is TGCAGTGCTAGAGATCGGTGGGGGCCAAGCAATGAGCAGTTCTTC.

The rearrangement joins TRBV19 to TRBJ2-1; TRBD2 matches at 7 bases. Germline lookup yields CDR1 LNHDA and CDR2 SQIVND (reference sequence). V lost 6 bases, J lost 0 bases, and 5 bases stayed unmatched. This CDR3 has 15 residues. This CDR3 is CASRESGVSYNEQFF. The CDR3 bases are TGTGCCAGTAGGGAAAGCGGGGTCTCCTACAATGAGCAGTTCTTC.

This clonotype was observed at least ten times. The rearrangement uses TRBV7-2 and TRBJ2-7; 7 bases line up with TRBD1. Germline V gives CDR1 SGHTA, CDR2 FQGNSA. V was pared by 1 base and J by 2 bases, with 5 bases of the junction left unmatched. This CDR3 is 15 amino acids long. CDR3 DNA: TGTGCCAGCAGCTTAGGGGTTACAGGGGCCTACGAGCAGTACTTC. Residues: CASSLGVTGAYEQYF.

This clonotype was seen repeatedly, ten times or more. The genes are TRBV7-8 and TRBJ2-3; D is possibly TRBD2 (7 bases). CDR3 length equals 17 residues. Between the trimmed V and J ends, which lost 5 bases and 5 bases, there was a span of 23 bases. The germline V gene encodes CDR1 SGHVS and CDR2 FQNEAQ. The chain's CDR3 is CASSLSPVGGAGDTQYF. The CDR3, as DNA: TGTGCCAGCAGCCTCTCCCCTGTGGGGGGGGCAGGAGATACGCAGTATTTT.

This clonotype has ten or more counts. The rearrangement uses TRBV11-2 and TRBJ2-7; no firm D call. This CDR3 region has 15 residues. V gave up 2 bases and J gave up 7 bases, with 18 bases separating them. Germline V gives CDR1 SGHAT, CDR2 FQNNGV. The CDR3, as DNA: TGTGCCAGCAGCTTATGGGCCAGTTCCCGTGGGGAGCAGTACTTC. Protein sequence: CASSLWASSRGEQYF.

This clonotype was counted many times. The chain joins TRBV7-2 to TRBJ1-4; D remains ambiguous. V shed 1 base and J shed 0 bases, with 9 bases lying between them. Germline V gives CDR1 SGHTA, CDR2 FQGNSA. The CDR3 loop spans 16 amino acids. CDR3 DNA sequence: TGTGCCAGCAGCTTAGTTTGGGGAGCAACTAATGAAAAACTGTTTTTT. It is translated as CASSLVWGATNEKLFF. The full variable domain, rest sourced from reference TRBV7-2 and TRBJ1-4, is GAGVSQSPSNKVTEKGKDVELRCDPISGHTALYWYRQSLGQGLEFLIYFQGNSAPDKSGLPSDRFSAERTGGSVSTLTIQRTQQEDSAVYLCASSLVWGATNEKLFFGSGTQLSVL.

This clonotype appeared many times. The rearrangement uses TRBV7-9 and TRBJ2-7, with TRBD1 as a possible D gene (6 bases). The CDR3 spans 11 residues. The germline CDR1 and CDR2 sequences are SEHNR and FQNEAQ (reference sequence). The CDR3 coding sequence is TGTGCGACCCACAGGGCCGGAGAGCAGTACTTC. This gives the protein CATHRAGEQYF.

On this clonotype: A much larger clone lies a single base off, so this may be a read error. The chain couples TRBV30 to TRBJ1-5; no reliable D call. CDR3 size: 14 residues. V lost 0 bases to trimming and J lost 4 bases, with 10 bases between them. Germline CDR1 GTSNPN, CDR2 SVGIG (reference sequence). CDR3 in amino acids: CAWSVSAANQPQHF. DNA for the CDR3: TGTGCCTGGAGTGTTTCGGCGGCTAATCAGCCCCAGCATTTT.

This clonotype was seen repeatedly, ten times or more. This rearrangement joins TRBV4-2 to TRBJ2-1; either TRBD1 or TRBD2 may supply D (5 bases each). Trimming shortened V by 1 base and J by 9 bases, and 13 bases separated the two germline ends. Germline V gene data show CDR1 as LGHNA and CDR2 as YNFKEQ. The CDR3 has 14 residues. CDR3 sequence reads: CASSQGWGWGEQFF. The CDR3 nucleotides read TGTGCCAGCAGCCAAGGGTGGGGGTGGGGTGAGCAGTTCTTC.

This clonotype was seen many times. The V gene is TRBV20-1, the J gene TRBJ1-2, with 8 bases that match TRBD1. Trimming at V came to 1 base and at J to 3 bases, leaving 4 bases not matched to a gene. The CDR3 has 14 amino acids. CDR1 DFQATT and CDR2 SNEGSKA come from the germline V gene (reference sequence). The CDR3 bases are TGCAGTGCTAGAGGTCCGGGACAGGACTATGGCTACACCTTC. This codes for CSARGPGQDYGYTF.

As regards this clonotype: This sequence may be a read error, since a much larger clone differs from it by one base. The chain joins TRBV30 to TRBJ2-1; a possible D gene is TRBD2 (5 bases). Between the trimmed V and J ends, which lost 3 bases and 10 bases, there was a span of 19 bases. CDR3 length: 14 residues. Germline lookup yields CDR1 GTSNPN and CDR2 SVGIG (reference sequence). CDR3 nucleotides: TGTGCCTGGAGGAGGACTCAATATACCTACGAGCAGTTCTTC. It translates to CAWRRTQYTYEQFF.

This clonotype was found many times. V and J are TRBV5-1 and TRBJ2-1, with unresolved D. V gave up 6 bases and J gave up 4 bases, with 8 bases separating them. In germline, CDR1 is SGHRS, CDR2 YFSETQ. The CDR3 has 12 residues. CDR3 bases: TGCGCCAGCAACTCCCCATACAATGAGCAGTTCTTC. Its translation is CASNSPYNEQFF.

This clonotype was counted ten times or more. The CDR3 sequence: CASSLEASGSSYNEQFF. CDR3 bases: TGTGCCAGCAGTTTAGAGGCTAGCGGGAGCTCCTACAATGAGCAGTTCTTC. The chain uses TRBV28 and TRBJ2-1; the match to TRBD2 covers 10 bases. The V segment lost 2 bases and the J segment 0 bases; nucleotides outside the gene matches: 4. Germline V gives CDR1 MDHEN, CDR2 SYDVKM. This CDR3 contains 17 residues.

The chain couples TRBV4-3 to TRBJ2-2; TRBD1 matches 8 bases. Unmatched junction bases numbered 7, after V lost 4 bases and J lost 6 bases. Germline V gene data show CDR1 as LGHNA and CDR2 as YSLEER. This CDR3 comprises 15 residues. The chain's CDR3 is CASSRLTGAPGELFF. The CDR3 DNA reads TGCGCCAGCAGCCGGCTGACAGGGGCGCCCGGGGAGCTGTTTTTT.

The rearrangement uses TRBV19 and TRBJ2-2, with a weak D call TRBD1 (6 bases). Germline loops: CDR1 LNHDA, CDR2 SQIVND (reference sequence). The CDR3 contains 13 residues. Trimming left V 7 bases short and J 6 bases short, with 12 bases between. CDR3 sequence: CASTLEGAGELFF. For the CDR3, the DNA is TGTGCCAGTACACTAGAGGGGGCCGGGGAGCTGTTTTTT.

This clonotype was counted at least ten times. This rearrangement joins TRBV7-8 to TRBJ1-1; D unclear. Deletions cut 5 bases from V and 1 base from J, with 17 bases between. The germline V gene encodes CDR1 SGHVS and CDR2 FQNEAQ. CDR3 length: 16 residues. The CDR3: CASSPRARQTNTEAFF. CDR3 coding DNA: TGTGCCAGCAGCCCCCGTGCCAGGCAAACGAACACTGAAGCTTTCTTT. Variable domain in full (rest from reference TRBV7-8 and TRBJ1-1): GAGVSQSPRYKVAKRGQDVALRCDPISGHVSLFWYQQALGQGPEFLTYFQNEAQLDKSGLPSDRFFAERPEGSVSTLKIQRTQQEDSAVYLCASSPRARQTNTEAFFGQGTRLTVV.